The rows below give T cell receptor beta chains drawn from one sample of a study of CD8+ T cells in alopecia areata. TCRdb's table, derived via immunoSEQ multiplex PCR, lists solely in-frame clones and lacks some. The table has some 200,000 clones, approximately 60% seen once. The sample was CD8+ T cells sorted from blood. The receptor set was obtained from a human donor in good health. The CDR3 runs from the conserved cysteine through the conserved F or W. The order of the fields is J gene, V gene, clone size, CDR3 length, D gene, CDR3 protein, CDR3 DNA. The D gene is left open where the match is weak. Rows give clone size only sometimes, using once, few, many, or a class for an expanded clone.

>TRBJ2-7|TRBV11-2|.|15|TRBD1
CASSLVGDSFYEQYF
TGTGCCAGCAGCTTAGTCGGGGACAGCTTCTACGAGCAGTACTTC
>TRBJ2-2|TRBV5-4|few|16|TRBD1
CASSWGDRVNTGELFF
TGTGCCAGCAGCTGGGGGGACAGGGTAAACACCGGGGAGCTGTTTTTT
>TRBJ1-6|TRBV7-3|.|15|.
CASSRTGLEESPLHF
TGTGCCAGCAGCCGTACAGGGTTGGAGGAATCACCCCTCCACTTT
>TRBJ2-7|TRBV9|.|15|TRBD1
CASSGTGTGNYEQYF
TGTGCCAGCAGCGGAACCGGGACAGGGAACTACGAGCAGTACTTC
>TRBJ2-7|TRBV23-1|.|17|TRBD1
CASSHRSPTGTLHEQYF
TGCGCCAGCAGTCATCGATCCCCGACAGGGACGTTGCACGAGCAGTACTTC
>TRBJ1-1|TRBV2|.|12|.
CASGSGSTEAFF
TGTGCCAGCGGGTCAGGGAGCACTGAAGCTTTCTTT
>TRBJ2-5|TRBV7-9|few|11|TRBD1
CASRDSETQYF
TGTGCCAGCCGGGACAGCGAGACCCAGTACTTC
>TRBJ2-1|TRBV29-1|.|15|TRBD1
CSASTTGGPYNEQFF
TGCAGCGCCTCGACCACAGGGGGCCCCTACAATGAGCAGTTCTTC
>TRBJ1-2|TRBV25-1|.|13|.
CASRQGSDYGYTF
TGTGCCAGCAGACAGGGTTCGGACTATGGCTACACCTTC
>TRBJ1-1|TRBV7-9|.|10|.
CALSRGEAFF
TGTGCCCTATCACGGGGAGAAGCTTTCTTT
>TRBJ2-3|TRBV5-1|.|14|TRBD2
CASATETSPDTQYF
TGCGCCAGCGCTACCGAGACTAGCCCAGATACGCAGTATTTT
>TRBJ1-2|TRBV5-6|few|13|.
CASSLRPRDGYTF
TGTGCCAGCAGCTTGAGGCCTAGGGATGGCTACACCTTC
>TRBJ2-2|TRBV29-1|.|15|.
CSVDRGEENTGELFF
TGCAGCGTTGATAGAGGGGAGGAGAACACCGGGGAGCTGTTTTTT
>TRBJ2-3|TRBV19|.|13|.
CASSTTSTDTQYF
TGTGCCAGTAGCACCACTAGCACAGATACGCAGTATTTT
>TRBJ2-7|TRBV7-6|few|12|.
CASSSSSYEQYF
TGTGCCAGCAGCTCGAGCTCCTACGAGCAGTACTTC
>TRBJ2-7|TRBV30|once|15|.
CAWSVRAGRGGEQYF
TGTGCCTGGAGTGTACGGGCGGGGCGTGGGGGAGAGCAGTACTTC
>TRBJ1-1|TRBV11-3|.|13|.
CASSLGGDTEAFF
TGTGCCAGCAGCTTAGGAGGGGACACTGAAGCTTTCTTT
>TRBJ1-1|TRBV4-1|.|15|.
CASASSGHVNTEAFF
TGCGCCAGCGCTTCTTCGGGACACGTGAACACTGAAGCTTTCTTT
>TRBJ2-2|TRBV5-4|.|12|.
CASSLGLAELFF
TGTGCCAGCAGCTTAGGGTTAGCAGAGCTGTTTTTT
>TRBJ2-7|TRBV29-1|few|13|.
CSVEEIRVGEQYF
TGCAGCGTTGAAGAGATAAGGGTGGGCGAGCAGTACTTC
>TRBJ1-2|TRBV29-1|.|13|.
CSVDGRLNYGYTF
TGCAGCGTCGACGGTAGGCTTAACTATGGCTACACCTTC
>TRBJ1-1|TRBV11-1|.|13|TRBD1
CASSRTGRTEAFF
TGTGCCAGCAGCAGGACAGGGAGGACTGAAGCTTTCTTT
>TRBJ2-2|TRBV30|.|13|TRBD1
CAGDRVNTGELFF
TGTGCCGGGGACAGGGTGAACACCGGGGAGCTGTTTTTT
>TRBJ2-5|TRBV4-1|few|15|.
CASSQEMAGQETQYF
TGCGCCAGCAGCCAAGAGATGGCAGGGCAAGAGACCCAGTACTTC
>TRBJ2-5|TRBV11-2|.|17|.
CASSLGYGQGSSETQYF
TGTGCCAGCAGCTTAGGATATGGGCAGGGATCATCTGAGACCCAGTACTTC
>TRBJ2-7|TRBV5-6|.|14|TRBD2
CASSLGAGGLEQYF
TGTGCCAGCAGCTTGGGGGCGGGAGGACTCGAGCAGTACTTC
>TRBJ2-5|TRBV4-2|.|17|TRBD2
CASSLKAGLAVQETQYF
TGTGCCAGCAGCCTGAAGGCAGGACTAGCGGTTCAAGAGACCCAGTACTTC
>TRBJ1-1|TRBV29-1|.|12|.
CSVEVLQAEAFF
TGCAGCGTTGAGGTCTTACAGGCTGAAGCTTTCTTT
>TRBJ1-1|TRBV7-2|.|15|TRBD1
CASSLGETGLTEAFF
TGTGCCAGCAGCTTAGGTGAGACAGGGTTGACTGAAGCTTTCTTT
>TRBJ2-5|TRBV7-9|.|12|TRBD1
CASSQGEQTQYF
TGTGCCAGCAGCCAGGGGGAACAGACCCAGTACTTC
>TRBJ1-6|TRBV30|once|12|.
CAWSVVSVPLHF
TGTGCCTGGAGTGTAGTGTCAGTACCCCTCCACTTT